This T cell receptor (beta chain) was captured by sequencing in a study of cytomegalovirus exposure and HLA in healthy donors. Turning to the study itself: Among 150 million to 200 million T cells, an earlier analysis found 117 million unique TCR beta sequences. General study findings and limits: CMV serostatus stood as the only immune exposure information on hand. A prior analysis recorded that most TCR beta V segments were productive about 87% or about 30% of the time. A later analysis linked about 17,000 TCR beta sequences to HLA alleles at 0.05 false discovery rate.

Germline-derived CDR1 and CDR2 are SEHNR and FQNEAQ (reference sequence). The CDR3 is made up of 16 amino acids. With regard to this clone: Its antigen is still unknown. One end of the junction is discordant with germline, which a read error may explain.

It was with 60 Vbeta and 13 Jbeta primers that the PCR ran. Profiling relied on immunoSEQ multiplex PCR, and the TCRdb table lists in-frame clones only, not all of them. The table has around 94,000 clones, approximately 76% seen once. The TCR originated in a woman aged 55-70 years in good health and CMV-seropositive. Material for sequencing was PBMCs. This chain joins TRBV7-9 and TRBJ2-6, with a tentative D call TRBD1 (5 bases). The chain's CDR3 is CSSSSTDNSGANVLTF. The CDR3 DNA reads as TGTTCCAGCAGCTCTACGGACAACTCTGGGGCCAACGTCCTGACTTTC.